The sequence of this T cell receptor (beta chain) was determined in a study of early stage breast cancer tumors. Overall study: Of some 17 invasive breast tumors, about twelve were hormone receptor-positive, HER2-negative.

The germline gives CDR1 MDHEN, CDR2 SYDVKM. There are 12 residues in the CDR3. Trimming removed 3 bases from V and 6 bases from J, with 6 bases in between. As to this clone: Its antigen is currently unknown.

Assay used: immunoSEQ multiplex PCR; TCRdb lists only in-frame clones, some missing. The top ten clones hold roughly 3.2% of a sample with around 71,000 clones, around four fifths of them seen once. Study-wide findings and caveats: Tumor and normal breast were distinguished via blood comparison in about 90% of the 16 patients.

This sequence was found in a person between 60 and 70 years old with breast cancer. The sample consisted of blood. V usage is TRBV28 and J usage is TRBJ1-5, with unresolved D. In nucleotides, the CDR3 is TGTGCCAGCAGTTTCCAAGGTCAGCCCCAGCATTTT. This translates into CASSFQGQPQHF.